Following are 19 T cell receptor beta chains from one sample sequenced in a study of human T cells and chemical hapten exposure. TCRdb re-analysed the RACE reads in MiXCR, keeping a single row per CDR3 protein. The sample lists about 190,000 distinct CDR3 sequences, 24% occurring once. Time point meaning: patch test 3, about 24 weeks after DPC sensitization. Documented treatment: therapeutic diphenylcyclopropenone sensitization with weekly scalp DPC. Sequenced material: whole blood, taken in connection with sensitization to the hapten diphenylcyclopropenone (DPC). The receptors shown here come from a woman between 35 and 50 years old with alopecia areata. Some clones in this sample may be carry-over from other donors' samples.

This clonotype was detected ten times or more. The chain couples TRBV7-9 to TRBJ2-7, with a weak D call TRBD1 (6 bases). CDR1 is SEHNR and CDR2 is FQNEAQ in the germline V gene (reference sequence). This CDR3 has 13 amino acids. The germline V and J ends were trimmed by 5 bases and 0 bases, with 8 bases remaining between them. CDR3 in amino acids: CASSRDISYEQYF. The CDR3 region has the DNA TGTGCCAGCAGCCGGGACATCTCCTACGAGCAGTACTTC. The full variable domain, completed using reference TRBV7-9 and TRBJ2-7, is DTGVSQNPRHKITKRGQNVTFRCDPISEHNRLYWYRQTLGQGPEFLTYFQNEAQLEKSRLLSDRFSAERPKGSFSTLEIQRTEQGDSAMYLCASSRDISYEQYFGPGTRLTVT.

The V call is TRBV7-9, the J call TRBJ2-7, with D possibly matching TRBD2 (6 bases). Germline lookup yields CDR1 SEHNR and CDR2 FQNEAQ (reference sequence). Between the trimmed V and J ends, which lost 2 bases and 3 bases, there was a span of 17 bases. This CDR3 is 16 amino acids long. For the CDR3, the DNA is TGTGCCAGCAGCTTATCTTCGGGACTGCCGAACTACGAGCAGTACTTC. Its translation: CASSLSSGLPNYEQYF.

This clonotype was seen at least ten times. The genes are TRBV12-3 or TRBV12-4 and TRBJ2-7, with a weak D call TRBD1 (5 bases). The CDR3 has 13 amino acids. Between the trimmed V and J ends, which lost 1 base and 3 bases, there was a span of 7 bases. The CDR3 sequence: CASSLGQGYEQYF. In nucleotides, the CDR3 is TGTGCCAGCAGTTTAGGGCAGGGCTACGAGCAGTACTTC.

The CDR3 coding sequence is TGTGCCAGCAGAACTAACTATGGCTACACCTTC. Protein product: CASRTNYGYTF. The chain links TRBV4-2 to TRBJ1-2; D unclear. The CDR3 sequence is 11 residues long. The V gene's germline CDR1 is LGHNA and CDR2 YNFKEQ. Trimming pared 6 bases from V and 0 bases from J, leaving 2 bases between.

The V call is TRBV20-1, the J call TRBJ2-5; the D is unclear. Looked up from germline, CDR1 is DFQATT and CDR2 is SNEGSKA (reference sequence). Trimming took off 4 bases at V and 7 bases at J, with 10 bases between the two ends. The CDR3 sequence is 11 residues long. The CDR3 reads CSATLVGTQYF. CDR3 sequence (DNA): TGCAGTGCTACTTTGGTGGGGACCCAGTACTTC.

The chain combines TRBV7-2 with TRBJ2-3, with 8 bases aligning to TRBD2. This CDR3 is 15 amino acids long. Germline V gene lookup returns CDR1 SGHTA and CDR2 FQGNSA. Trimming at V came to 4 bases and at J to 6 bases, leaving 9 bases not matched to a gene. CDR3 protein: CASSSLAAGTDTQYF. CDR3 in DNA: TGTGCCAGCAGCTCACTAGCGGCTGGGACGGATACGCAGTATTTT.

The genes are TRBV9 and TRBJ1-2; the D is unclear. The CDR3 is 13 residues long. Germline V gene sequence: CDR1 SGDLS, CDR2 YYNGEE. Trimming removed 3 bases at V and 0 bases at J, with 6 bases between. CDR3 DNA sequence: TGTGCCAGCAGCGGCGAAACTAACTATGGCTACACCTTC. Translation: CASSGETNYGYTF.

In its sample, this clonotype was seen a few times. This chain uses TRBV15 with TRBJ2-1, with TRBD2 matching over 10 bases. The V gene end was trimmed by 1 base and the J gene end by 3 bases; junction bases not matched to a gene: 15. Germline CDR1 reads LNHNV; CDR2 reads YYDKDF (reference sequence). CDR3 length: 20 residues. CDR3 amino acids: CATSRGQDQPGTSDYNEQFF. The CDR3 DNA is TGTGCCACCAGCAGAGGACAGGACCAACCCGGGACTAGCGACTACAATGAGCAGTTCTTC.

V gene TRBV21-1 combines with J gene TRBJ1-2; TRBD1, the table's D call, was not compared with the DNA. TRBV21-1 represents a pseudogene. This CDR3 has 15 residues. In DNA, the CDR3 is TGTGCCAGCAGCAAAGCTGGACAGGGAGTGTTTGGCTACACCTTC. Its protein is CASSKAGQGVFGYTF.

The chain employs TRBV2 and TRBJ2-1; D possibly corresponds to TRBD2 (7 bases). CDR1 is SNHLY, CDR2 FYNNEI, per germline. The CDR3 is made up of 15 amino acids. Trimming stripped 7 bases from V and 9 bases from J, with 22 bases between. In DNA form, the CDR3 reads TGTGCCAGCACCTCCCGGGGGGCGCAGGTCGCTGAGCAGTTCTTC. It codes for CASTSRGAQVAEQFF.

The rearrangement joins TRBV6-5 to TRBJ1-1; D gene ambiguous. Trimming took 5 bases from V and 5 from J, leaving 12 bases between them. The CDR3 is 13 residues long. CDR1 is MNHEY and CDR2 is SVGAGI in the germline V gene. The CDR3 here is CASSVQAGTEAFF. CDR3 DNA: TGTGCCAGCAGTGTCCAGGCGGGGACTGAAGCTTTCTTT.

V usage is TRBV6-5 and J usage is TRBJ1-3, with 11 nucleotides matching TRBD1. The CDR3 covers 17 residues. In germline, CDR1 is MNHEY, CDR2 SVGAGI. V shed 2 bases and J 4 bases; nucleotides not matched to a gene: 7. CDR3 sequence reads: CASSYGTGGHSGNTIYF. In DNA form, the CDR3 reads TGTGCCAGCAGTTACGGGACAGGGGGTCACTCGGGAAACACCATATATTTT.

This clonotype came up a few times. V is TRBV10-3 and J is TRBJ2-3; no reliable D call. Looked up from germline, CDR1 is ENHRY and CDR2 is SYGVKD. The length of the CDR3 is 15 residues. V gave up 3 bases and J gave up 3 bases, with 13 bases separating them. The CDR3: CAISDQVTRTDTQYF. The CDR3 bases are TGTGCCATCAGTGACCAGGTCACACGGACAGATACGCAGTATTTT.

The V call is TRBV4-3, the J call TRBJ1-6; no clear D. Trimming removed 3 bases at V and 7 bases at J, with 13 bases between. Germline CDR1 reads LGHNA; CDR2 reads YSLEER. The CDR3 covers 15 residues. This CDR3 reads CASSHNAERNSPLHF. In DNA form, the CDR3 reads TGCGCCAGCAGCCATAACGCCGAAAGGAATTCACCCCTCCACTTT.

The chain joins TRBV19 to TRBJ2-5; D remains unclear. Deletions cut 4 bases from V and 5 bases from J, with 11 bases between. CDR1 is LNHDA, CDR2 SQIVND, per germline (reference sequence). The CDR3 contains 13 residues. The CDR3 is CASSTRVGETQYF. The CDR3 DNA reads as TGTGCCAGTAGTACCCGCGTTGGGGAGACCCAGTACTTC.

This sequence joins TRBV28 and TRBJ2-7, with D possibly matching TRBD2 (5 bases). This CDR3 is 13 amino acids long. CDR1 is MDHEN and CDR2 is SYDVKM in the germline V gene. V was shortened by 5 bases and J by 7 bases, with 15 bases between the two germline ends. CDR3 region: CASSEISTGEQYF. The CDR3 bases are TGTGCCAGCAGTGAGATCTCGACGGGGGAGCAGTACTTC.

This clonotype was counted many times. The chain uses TRBV5-6 and TRBJ1-5; D call uncertain. The CDR3 is 15 residues long. V was cut by 4 bases and J by 5 bases, with 16 bases left in between. The germline V gene has CDR1 SGHDT and CDR2 YYEEEE. CDR3 sequence (DNA): TGTGCCAGCAGCCCCAAATTGTGGGCAGATCAGCCCCAGCATTTT. Encoded protein: CASSPKLWADQPQHF.

This clonotype was found a few times. The chain has TRBV6-6 and TRBJ1-1, with D possibly matching TRBD1 (6 bases). V dropped 5 bases and J dropped 6 bases, with 10 bases sitting between them. Germline-derived CDR1 and CDR2 are MNHNY and SVGAGI (reference sequence). This CDR3 has 12 amino acids. In nucleotides, the CDR3 is TGTGCCAGCAGTGGTGGGGGCTCTGAAGCTTTCTTT. It codes for CASSGGGSEAFF.

The rearrangement links TRBV28 to TRBJ1-5; D ambiguous. The V gene's germline CDR1 is MDHEN and CDR2 SYDVKM. V lost 7 bases to trimming and J lost 0 bases, with 13 bases between them. The CDR3 is made up of 15 amino acids. The DNA of the CDR3 is TGTGCCAGCACCCCTTCGGGGTATAGCAATCAGCCCCAGCATTTT. Amino acid sequence: CASTPSGYSNQPQHF.